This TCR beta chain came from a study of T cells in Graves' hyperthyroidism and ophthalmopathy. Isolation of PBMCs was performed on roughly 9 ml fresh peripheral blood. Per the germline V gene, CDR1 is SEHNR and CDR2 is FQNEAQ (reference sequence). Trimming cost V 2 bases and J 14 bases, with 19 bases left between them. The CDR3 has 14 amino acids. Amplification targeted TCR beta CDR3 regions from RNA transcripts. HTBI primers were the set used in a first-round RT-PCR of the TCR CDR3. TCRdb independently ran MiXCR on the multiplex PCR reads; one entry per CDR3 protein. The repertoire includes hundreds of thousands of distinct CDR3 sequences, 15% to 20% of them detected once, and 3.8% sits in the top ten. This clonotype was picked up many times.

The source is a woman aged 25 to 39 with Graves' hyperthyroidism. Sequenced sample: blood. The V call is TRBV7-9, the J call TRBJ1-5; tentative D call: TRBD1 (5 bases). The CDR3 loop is CASSLYPFGTLKHF. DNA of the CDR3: TGTGCCAGCAGCTTATATCCATTCGGGACTTTGAAGCATTTT.